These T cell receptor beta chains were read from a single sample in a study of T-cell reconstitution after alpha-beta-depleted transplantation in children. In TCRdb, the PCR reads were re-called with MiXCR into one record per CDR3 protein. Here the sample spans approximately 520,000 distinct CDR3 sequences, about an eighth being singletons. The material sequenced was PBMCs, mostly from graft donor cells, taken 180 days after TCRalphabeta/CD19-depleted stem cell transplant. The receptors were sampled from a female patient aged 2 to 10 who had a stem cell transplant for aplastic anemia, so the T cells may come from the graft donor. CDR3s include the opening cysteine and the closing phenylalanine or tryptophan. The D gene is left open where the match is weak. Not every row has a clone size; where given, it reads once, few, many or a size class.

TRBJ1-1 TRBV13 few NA CASSSRGRNTEAFF TGTGCCAGCAGCTCCCGGGGAAGGAACACTGAAGCTTTCTTT
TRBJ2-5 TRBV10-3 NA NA CAISGGQMETQYF TGTGCCATCAGTGGTGGACAAATGGAGACCCAGTACTTC
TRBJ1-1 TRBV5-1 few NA CASSLGRGPEAFF TGCGCCAGCAGCTTGGGACGGGGCCCTGAAGCTTTCTTT
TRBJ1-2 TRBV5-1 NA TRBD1 CASSLPYIPGQGARDYGYTF TGCGCCAGCAGTCTTCCCTACATTCCGGGACAGGGGGCGAGGGACTATGGCTACACCTTC
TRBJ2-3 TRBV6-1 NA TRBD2 CAIRTSGSSTDTQYF TGTGCCATCCGGACTAGCGGGAGTAGCACAGATACGCAGTATTTT
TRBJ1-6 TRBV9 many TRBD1 CASSVGGQGDSPLHF TGTGCCAGCAGCGTAGGGGGACAGGGCGATTCACCCCTCCACTTT
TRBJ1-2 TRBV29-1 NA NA CSVETKTELYGYTF TGCAGCGTTGAAACTAAGACTGAACTCTATGGCTACACCTTC
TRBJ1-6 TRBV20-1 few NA CSAREDAGSPLHF TGCAGTGCTAGGGAGGATGCGGGTTCACCCCTCCACTTT
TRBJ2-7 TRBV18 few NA CASSPKTASSEQYF TGTGCCAGCTCACCAAAAACGGCGAGCTCCGAGCAGTACTTC
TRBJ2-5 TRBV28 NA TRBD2 CASTTSEGAGAQYF TGTGCCAGCACCACGTCAGAGGGTGCGGGGGCCCAGTACTTC
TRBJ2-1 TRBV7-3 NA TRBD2 CASSPLGTSGSKHNEQFF TGTGCCAGCAGCCCTCTCGGGACTAGCGGGAGTAAGCACAATGAGCAGTTCTTC
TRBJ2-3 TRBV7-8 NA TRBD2 CASSRRQGLAGGDTQYF TGTGCCAGCAGCCGAAGACAGGGACTAGCGGGAGGGGATACGCAGTATTTT
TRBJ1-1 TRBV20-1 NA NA CSASRQEQGEAFF TGCAGTGCTAGTCGCCAGGAGCAGGGTGAAGCTTTCTTT
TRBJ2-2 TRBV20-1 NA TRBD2 CSAPGLAGTGELFF TGCAGTGCTCCCGGACTAGCGGGAACGGGGGAGCTGTTTTTT
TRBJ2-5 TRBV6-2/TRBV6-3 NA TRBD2 CASSSKAGVETQYF TGTGCCAGCAGTTCAAAAGCGGGAGTAGAGACCCAGTACTTC
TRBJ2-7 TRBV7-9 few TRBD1 CASSRNRGPEGSAEQYF TGTGCCAGCAGCCGGAACAGGGGGCCCGAAGGTTCCGCCGAGCAGTACTTC
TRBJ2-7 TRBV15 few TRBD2 CATSREGREETSGSTKKPYEQYF TGTGCCACCAGCAGAGAAGGCAGGGAAGAAACTAGCGGGAGCACGAAGAAGCCCTACGAGCAGTACTTC
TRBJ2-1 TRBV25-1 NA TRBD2 CGSSDNPGLPNNEQFF TGTGGCAGCAGTGACAATCCGGGACTACCTAACAATGAGCAGTTCTTC
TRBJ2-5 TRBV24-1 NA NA CATSGSRGAWSGETQYF TGTGCCACCAGTGGGAGCCGGGGGGCGTGGAGTGGGGAGACCCAGTACTTC
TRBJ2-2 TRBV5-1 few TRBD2 CASSSERGNTGELFF TGCGCCAGCAGCTCTGAGCGGGGGAACACCGGGGAGCTGTTTTTT
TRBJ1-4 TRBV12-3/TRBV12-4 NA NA CASRPRGTATNEKLFF TGTGCCAGCAGGCCCAGAGGAACCGCAACTAATGAAAAACTGTTTTTT
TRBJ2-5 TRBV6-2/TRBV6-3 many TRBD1 CASSPGTEQETQYF TGTGCCAGCAGCCCCGGGACAGAACAAGAGACCCAGTACTTC
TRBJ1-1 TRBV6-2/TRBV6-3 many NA CASSLVNTEAFF TGTGCCAGCAGCTTGGTGAACACTGAAGCTTTCTTT
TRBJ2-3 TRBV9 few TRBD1 CASSVGVLTGARDTQYF TGTGCCAGCAGCGTAGGAGTTTTGACAGGGGCGAGGGATACGCAGTATTTT
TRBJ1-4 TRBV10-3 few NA CAISERQSLANEKLFF TGTGCCATCAGTGAACGGCAGTCGTTGGCTAATGAAAAACTGTTTTTT
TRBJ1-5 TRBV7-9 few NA CASARQGNQPQHF TGTGCCAGCGCAAGACAAGGAAATCAGCCCCAGCATTTT
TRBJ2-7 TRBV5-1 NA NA CASSLAYSDPHEQYF TGCGCCAGCAGCTTGGCCTATTCAGACCCCCACGAGCAGTACTTC
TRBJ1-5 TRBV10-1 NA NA CASIGGLNRPQHF TGCGCCAGCATAGGGGGGCTCAATCGGCCCCAGCATTTT
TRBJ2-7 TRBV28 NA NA CASSLWQGYEQYF TGTGCCAGCAGTTTATGGCAGGGCTACGAGCAGTACTTC
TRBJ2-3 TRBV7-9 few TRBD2 CASSSGGLAGTADTQYF TGTGCCAGCAGCTCCGGGGGCCTAGCGGGAACCGCAGATACGCAGTATTTT
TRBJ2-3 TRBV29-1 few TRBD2 CSVEVVLAGSTDTQYF TGCAGCGTTGAAGTTGTTCTAGCGGGAAGCACAGATACGCAGTATTTT
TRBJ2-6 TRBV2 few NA CASKGSGANVLTF TGTGCCAGCAAAGGCTCTGGGGCCAACGTCCTGACTTTC
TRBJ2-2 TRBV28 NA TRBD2 CASSLFLAGANTGELFF TGTGCCAGCAGTCTGTTCCTAGCGGGAGCGAACACCGGGGAGCTGTTTTTT
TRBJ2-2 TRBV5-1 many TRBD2 CASSLALADVTGELFF TGCGCCAGCAGCTTGGCACTAGCGGATGTCACTGGGGAGCTGTTTTTT
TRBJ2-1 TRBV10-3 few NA CAISGTASSYNEQFF TGTGCCATCAGTGGGACAGCCAGCTCCTACAATGAGCAGTTCTTC
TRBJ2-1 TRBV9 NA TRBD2 CASSVEGGRLAGSNEQFF TGTGCCAGCAGCGTAGAAGGTGGGCGACTAGCGGGAAGTAATGAGCAGTTCTTC
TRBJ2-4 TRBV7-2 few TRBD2 CASSTRGSWGNIQYF TGTGCCAGCTCCACGCGGGGGTCTTGGGGAAACATTCAGTACTTC
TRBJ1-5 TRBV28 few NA CASSLSGALDNQPQHF TGTGCCAGCAGTTTATCAGGGGCGCTGGACAATCAGCCCCAGCATTTT
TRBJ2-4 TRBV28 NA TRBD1 CASSLGTGLDIQYF TGTGCCAGCAGCCTTGGGACAGGGTTGGACATTCAGTACTTC
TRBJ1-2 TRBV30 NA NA CAWNKAVNYGYTF TGTGCCTGGAATAAGGCCGTTAACTATGGCTACACCTTC
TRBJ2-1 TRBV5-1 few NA CASSFDLLTSYNEQFF TGCGCCAGCAGCTTTGATCTCCTGACATCCTACAATGAGCAGTTCTTC
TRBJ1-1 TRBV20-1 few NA CSALKNTEAFF TGCAGTGCCCTAAAGAACACTGAAGCTTTCTTT
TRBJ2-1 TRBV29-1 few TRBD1 CSVIPTGPYNEQFF TGCAGCGTCATCCCGACAGGGCCCTACAATGAGCAGTTCTTC
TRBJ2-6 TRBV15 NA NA CATSRGTAGANGLTF TGTGCCACCAGCAGAGGTACAGCTGGGGCCAACGGCCTGACTTTC
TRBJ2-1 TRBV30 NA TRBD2 CAPETSGKGNEQFF TGTGCCCCGGAGACTAGCGGGAAAGGTAATGAGCAGTTCTTC